This T cell receptor beta chain originates from a study of cytomegalovirus exposure and HLA in healthy donors. Broader study findings: Earlier findings revealed that most TCR beta V segments proved productive either about 87% or about 30% of the time. Researchers reported in a later analysis that a missense DCLRE1C variant was tied to TCR beta V- and J-gene trimming.

V was trimmed by 5 bases and J by 8 bases, leaving 16 bases between them. Germline CDR1 SNHLY, CDR2 FYNNEI. The length of the CDR3 is 14 residues. PCR was performed using 60 Vbeta and 13 Jbeta primers. Clones were sequenced by immunoSEQ multiplex PCR, and TCRdb holds only the in-frame ones, with some missing. The sample has around 140,000 clones; around 78% are singletons. For this clone: Its cognate antigen is unknown.

The TCR comes from a woman between 18 and 29 years old in good health and CMV-seropositive. The chain carries TRBV2 and TRBJ1-5; D gene uncertain. Sequenced material: PBMCs. The DNA of the CDR3 is TGTGCCAGCAGTCCACAGTCCGGGGAGGAGCCCCAGCATTTT. Its translation: CASSPQSGEEPQHF.